This T cell receptor (beta chain) was sequenced in a study of blood T cells in healthy people across ages. Points from the study as a whole: Because donor CMV status was unknown, expanded clonotype changes were possibly confounded.

Germline CDR1 and CDR2: KGHSH and LQKENI. This CDR3 comprises 17 residues. Deletions cut 3 bases from V and 2 bases from J, with 20 bases between. Each donor supplied approximately 10 milliliters of peripheral blood. Only a few counts were recorded for this clonotype. The antigen is undetermined. The use of a sample-barcoded 5' primer and a J-beta primer mix characterized a second PCR of about 7 to 12 cycles. Each cDNA was tagged by a template-switch adaptor containing 12 random nucleotides. TCRdb reprocessed the 5' RACE reads with MiXCR, giving one entry per CDR3 protein. The repertoire includes about 290,000 distinct CDR3 sequences, about 25% of them detected once, and 29% sits in the top ten.

This chain connects TRBV18 to TRBJ2-7; D could derive from TRBD1 or TRBD2 (6 bases each). This TCR came from a woman aged 70-85 years in good health. Material: blood. The chain's CDR3 is CASSPLAETQGPYEQYF. The CDR3 DNA sequence: TGTGCCAGCTCACCCTTAGCGGAAACTCAGGGGCCCTACGAGCAGTACTTC.